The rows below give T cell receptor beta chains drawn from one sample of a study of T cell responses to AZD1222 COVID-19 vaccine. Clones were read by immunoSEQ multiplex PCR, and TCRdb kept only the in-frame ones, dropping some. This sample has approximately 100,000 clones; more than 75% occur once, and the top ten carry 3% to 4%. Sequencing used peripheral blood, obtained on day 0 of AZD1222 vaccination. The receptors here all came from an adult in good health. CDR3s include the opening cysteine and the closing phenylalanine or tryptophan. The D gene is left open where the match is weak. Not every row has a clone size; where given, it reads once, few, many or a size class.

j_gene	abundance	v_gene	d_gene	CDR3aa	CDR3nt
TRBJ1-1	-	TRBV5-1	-	CASSGQGGTEAFF	TGCGCCAGCAGTGGCCAGGGAGGGACTGAAGCTTTCTTT
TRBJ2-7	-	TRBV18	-	CASSLGAQTYEQYF	TGTGCCAGCTCACTGGGGGCCCAGACCTACGAGCAGTACTTC
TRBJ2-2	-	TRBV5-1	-	CASSLVASSTGELFF	TGCGCCAGCAGCTTGGTGGCATCGTCCACCGGGGAGCTGTTTTTT
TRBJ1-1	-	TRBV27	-	CASSFGRRNTEAFF	TGTGCCAGCAGTTTCGGACGGCGGAACACTGAAGCTTTCTTT
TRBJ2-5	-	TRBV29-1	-	CSVAPAVGETQYF	TGCAGCGTCGCGCCCGCGGTGGGAGAGACCCAGTACTTC
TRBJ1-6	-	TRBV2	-	CASSGNDSPRAPLHF	TGTGCCAGCAGTGGGAATGACAGCCCTAGGGCACCCCTCCACTTT
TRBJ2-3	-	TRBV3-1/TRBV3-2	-	CASSCQSPIVMQDTQYF	TGCGCCAGCAGCTGTCAAAGTCCCATTGTCATGCAAGATACGCAGTATTTT
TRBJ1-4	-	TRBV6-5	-	CASSYHRDEKLFF	TGTGCCAGCAGTTACCACAGGGACGAAAAACTGTTTTTT
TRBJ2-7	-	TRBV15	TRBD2	CATSPIRGEGSYEQYF	TGTGCCACCAGCCCAATCCGGGGGGAAGGCTCCTACGAGCAGTACTTC
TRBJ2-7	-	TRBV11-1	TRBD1	CASSLARDRFYEQYF	TGTGCCAGCAGCTTAGCGAGGGACAGATTCTACGAGCAGTACTTC
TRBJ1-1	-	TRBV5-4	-	CASSPWLGLEAFF	TGTGCCAGCAGCCCGTGGTTGGGTCTAGAAGCTTTCTTT
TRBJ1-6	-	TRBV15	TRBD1	CATSRGRSRQGTIGSPLHF	TGTGCCACCAGCAGAGGTCGCTCCCGACAGGGGACTATAGGGTCACCCCTCCACTTT
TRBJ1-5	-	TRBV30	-	CAWSLGANQPQHF	TGTGCCTGGAGTCTCGGGGCCAATCAGCCCCAGCATTTT
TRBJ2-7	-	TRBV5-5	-	CASSFSSLEQYF	TGTGCCAGCAGCTTTAGCAGCCTGGAGCAGTACTTC
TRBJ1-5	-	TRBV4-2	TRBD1	CASSTQDRSNQPQHF	TGTGCCAGCAGCACTCAGGACAGGAGCAATCAGCCCCAGCATTTT
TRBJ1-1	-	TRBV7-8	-	CASSLATGSGTEAFF	TGTGCCAGCAGCTTAGCCACAGGTTCGGGCACTGAAGCTTTCTTT
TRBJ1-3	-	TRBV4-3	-	CASSQDPGHRNTIYF	TGCGCCAGCAGCCAAGATCCGGGACACCGAAACACCATATATTTT
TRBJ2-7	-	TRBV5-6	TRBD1	CASSPDRGDEQYF	TGTGCCAGCAGCCCGGACAGGGGGGACGAGCAGTACTTC
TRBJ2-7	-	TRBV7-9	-	CASSEHRDSEQYF	TGTGCCAGCAGCGAACACAGGGACTCGGAGCAGTACTTC
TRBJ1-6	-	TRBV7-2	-	CASSIDRNSPLHF	TGTGCCAGCAGCATAGACAGAAATTCACCCCTCCACTTT
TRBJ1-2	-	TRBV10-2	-	CASSVVRNYGYTF	TGCGCCAGCAGTGTGGTGAGAAACTATGGCTACACCTTC
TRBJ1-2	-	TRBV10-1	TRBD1	CASSEYRGHYGYTF	TGCGCCAGCAGTGAGTACAGGGGACACTATGGCTACACCTTC
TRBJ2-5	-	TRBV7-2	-	CASSLVGLQETQYF	TGTGCCAGCAGCTTAGTCGGGCTTCAAGAGACCCAGTACTTC
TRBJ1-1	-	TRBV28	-	CASSRGGEGTEAFF	TGTGCCAGCTCTCGGGGGGGCGAGGGCACTGAAGCTTTCTTT
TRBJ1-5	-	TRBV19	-	CASSIVPGLGNQPQHF	TGTGCCAGTAGTATAGTGCCGGGGTTGGGCAATCAGCCCCAGCATTTT
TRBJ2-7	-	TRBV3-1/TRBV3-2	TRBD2	CASSHPRLAGVYEQYF	TGTGCCAGCAGCCATCCCAGACTAGCGGGGGTATACGAGCAGTACTTC
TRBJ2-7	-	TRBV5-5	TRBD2	CASSRFTGGVAYEQYF	TGTGCCAGCAGCCGATTTACGGGGGGAGTCGCCTACGAGCAGTACTTC
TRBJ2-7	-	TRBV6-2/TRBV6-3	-	CASSYGLGEQYF	TGTGCCAGCAGTTATGGGTTGGGCGAGCAGTACTTC
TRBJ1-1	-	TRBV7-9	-	CASSLEDEAFF	TGTGCCAGCAGCTTGGAGGATGAAGCTTTCTTT
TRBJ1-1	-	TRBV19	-	CASSPGVEAFF	TGTGCCAGTAGTCCCGGGGTCGAAGCTTTCTTT
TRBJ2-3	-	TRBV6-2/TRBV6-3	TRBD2	CASSDATSGGSDTQYF	TGTGCCAGCAGTGACGCGACTAGCGGGGGTTCAGATACGCAGTATTTT
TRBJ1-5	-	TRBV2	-	CASQREGNQPQHF	TGTGCCAGTCAACGGGAGGGCAATCAGCCCCAGCATTTT
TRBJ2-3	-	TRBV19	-	CASSIGGRALDTQYF	TGTGCCAGTAGTATAGGGGGCAGGGCCCTAGATACGCAGTATTTT
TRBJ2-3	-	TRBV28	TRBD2	CASSFPSGDTQYF	TGTGCCAGCAGTTTTCCTAGCGGGGATACGCAGTATTTT
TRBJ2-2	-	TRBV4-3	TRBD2	CASSQDLLAGGGDTGELFF	TGCGCCAGCAGCCAAGATTTACTAGCGGGGGGAGGGGACACCGGGGAGCTGTTTTTT
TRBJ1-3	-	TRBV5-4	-	CASSLARAGNTIYF	TGTGCCAGCAGCTTGGCCCGGGCTGGAAACACCATATATTTT
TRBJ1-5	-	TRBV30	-	CAWSPLRSYQPQHF	TGTGCCTGGAGTCCTCTTCGCTCGTATCAGCCCCAGCATTTT
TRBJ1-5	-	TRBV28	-	CASSLEGPNQPQHF	TGTGCCAGCAGTTTAGAGGGGCCCAATCAGCCCCAGCATTTT
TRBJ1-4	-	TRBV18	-	CASLDTKGEKLFF	TGTGCCAGCTTGGACACCAAAGGGGAAAAACTGTTTTTT
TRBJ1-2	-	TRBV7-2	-	CASSPEKNRGYTF	TGTGCCAGCAGCCCCGAGAAGAACAGGGGCTACACCTTC
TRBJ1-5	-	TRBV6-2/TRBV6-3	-	CASSYPGSVQPQHF	TGTGCCAGCAGTTACCCAGGATCGGTTCAGCCCCAGCATTTT
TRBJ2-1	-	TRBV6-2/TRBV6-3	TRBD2	CASSLAGGPYNEQFF	TGTGCCAGCAGTCTCGCGGGGGGGCCATACAATGAGCAGTTCTTC
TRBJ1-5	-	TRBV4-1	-	CASSQGAGAGNQPQHF	TGCGCCAGCAGCCAAGGGGCAGGGGCCGGTAATCAGCCCCAGCATTTT
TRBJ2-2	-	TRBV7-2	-	CASSLGIGELFF	TGTGCCAGCAGCTTAGGTATCGGGGAGCTGTTTTTT
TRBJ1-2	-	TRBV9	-	CASNDNYGYTF	TGTGCCAGCAACGACAACTATGGCTACACCTTC
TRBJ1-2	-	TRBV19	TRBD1	CASSLQGPDGYTF	TGTGCCAGTAGTCTACAGGGGCCGGATGGCTACACCTTC
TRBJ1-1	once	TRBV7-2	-	CASSLAPGQGTEAFF	TGTGCCAGCAGCTTAGCTCCAGGGCAGGGCACTGAAGCTTTCTTT
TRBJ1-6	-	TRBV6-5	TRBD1	CAVGDRSNSPLHF	TGTGCCGTCGGGGACAGATCCAATTCACCCCTCCACTTT
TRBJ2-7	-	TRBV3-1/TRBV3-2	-	CASSRGSSGYEQYF	TGTGCCAGCAGCCGGGGGTCTTCAGGCTACGAGCAGTACTTC